A single sample gave rise to the 16 T cell receptor beta chains below, sequenced in a study of blood T cell repertoires in COVID-19. Clones were read by immunoSEQ multiplex PCR, and TCRdb kept only the in-frame ones, dropping some. The sample holds about 220,000 clones, roughly 87% seen once. Sequencing input: peripheral blood. The receptors stem from a man between 35 and 55 years old with active or convalescent COVID-19.

This clone was seen only once. This rearrangement joins TRBV9 to TRBJ1-6; the D gene is possibly TRBD1 (5 bases). CDR3 length: 17 amino acids. CDR1 SGDLS and CDR2 YYNGEE come from the germline V gene. Trimming removed 4 bases at V and 4 bases at J, with 18 bases between. CDR3 amino acids: CASSTGHGGPYNSPLHF. CDR3 nucleotides: TGTGCCAGCAGCACCGGACATGGAGGGCCATATAATTCACCCCTCCACTTT.

This CDR3 is CASSTTPNSPLHF. Here the CDR3 DNA reads TGTGCCAGCAGTACAACCCCGAATTCACCCCTCCACTTT. The genes are TRBV28 and TRBJ1-6; D is undetermined. Germline CDR1 is MDHEN and CDR2 is SYDVKM. The CDR3 length is 13 residues. Trimming left V 5 bases short and J 7 bases short, with 9 bases between. Complete variable domain (other parts from reference TRBV28 and TRBJ1-6): DVKVTQSSRYLVKRTGEKVFLECVQDMDHENMFWYRQDPGLGLRLIYFSYDVKMKEKGDIPEGYSVSREKKERFSLILESASTNQTSMYLCASSTTPNSPLHFGNGTRLTVT.

The rearrangement links TRBV28 to TRBJ1-6, with D possibly TRBD1 on 5 matching bases. The germline V gene encodes CDR1 MDHEN and CDR2 SYDVKM. The V end was cut by 8 bases, the J end by 6 bases, with 23 bases between. The CDR3 has 17 amino acids. DNA of the CDR3: TGTGCCAGCGCCTTACCACGGATGAGACAGATTAATTCACCCCTCCACTTT. Amino acids: CASALPRMRQINSPLHF.

V and J are TRBV9 and TRBJ1-1, with 9 bases fitting TRBD1. CDR3 size: 18 residues. V dropped 0 bases and J dropped 4; count of bases not matched to a gene: 13. Germline V lookup: CDR1 SGDLS, CDR2 YYNGEE. CDR3 DNA sequence: TGTGCCAGCAGCGTAGGGTCTAATCCGGGACAGGGACCCACTGAAGCTTTCTTT. Protein: CASSVGSNPGQGPTEAFF.

As concerns this clone: Other DNA sequences in this specimen translate into the identical CDR3. The chain has TRBV27 and TRBJ2-7, with a possible D match to TRBD2 (5 bases). CDR1 is MNHEY and CDR2 is SMNVEV in the germline V gene (reference sequence). The CDR3 is 13 residues long. V gave up 2 bases and J gave up 2 bases, with 7 bases separating them. Here the CDR3 reads CASSLTGTYEQYF. In nucleotides, the CDR3 is TGTGCCAGCAGTTTAACGGGAACCTACGAGCAGTACTTC.

This clone was recorded once. This chain connects TRBV3-1 (or the pseudogene TRBV3-2) to TRBJ2-7, with a tentative D call TRBD2 (5 bases). The CDR3 extends over 14 amino acids. The germline V gene has CDR1 LGHDT and CDR2 YNNKEL (reference sequence). V was cut by 1 base and J by 1 base, with 8 bases left in between. The CDR3 coding sequence is TGTGCCAGCAGCCAAGCGGGGTTGTCCTACGAGCAGTACTTC. Protein sequence: CASSQAGLSYEQYF.

The gene calls are TRBV1 and TRBJ2-4; the D call in the table, TRBD2, was not verified against the DNA. TRBV1 is a recognized pseudogene. CDR3 length: 20 amino acids. The CDR3, as DNA: TGCACCAGCAGCCAAGATTTGGCTAGCGGGGGTGGAGGGCCCAAAAACATTCAGTACTTC. As protein: CTSSQDLASGGGGPKNIQYF.

The V gene is TRBV5-1, the J gene TRBJ2-3; TRBD2 matches at 9 bases. Looked up from germline, CDR1 is SGHRS and CDR2 is YFSETQ. CDR3 length: 17 amino acids. The V and J ends lost 2 bases and 0 bases, in that order; junction bases with no gene match: 7. The CDR3 spells CASSFSPSGGSTDTQYF. For the CDR3, the DNA is TGCGCCAGCAGCTTCAGCCCCAGCGGGGGGAGCACAGATACGCAGTATTTT.

The rearrangement uses TRBV9 and TRBJ2-2, with TRBD1 matching 9 bases. This CDR3 spans 15 amino acids. Looked up from germline, CDR1 is SGDLS and CDR2 is YYNGEE. J gave up 6 bases and V 7 bases, and 10 bases lay outside the gene matches. The CDR3 loop reads CASRDRTGESGELFF. CDR3 DNA sequence: TGTGCCAGCCGGGACCGGACAGGGGAGTCCGGGGAGCTGTTTTTT.

J is TRBJ2-1 and V is TRBV5-1, with 9 bases fitting TRBD2. The germline V gene encodes CDR1 SGHRS and CDR2 YFSETQ. Trimming at V came to 3 bases and at J to 2 bases, leaving 9 bases not matched to a gene. The CDR3 consists of 17 residues. The CDR3 here is CASSSAGGTPPYNEQFF. As DNA, the CDR3 is TGCGCCAGCAGCTCGGCGGGGGGGACCCCTCCCTACAATGAGCAGTTCTTC.

This chain uses TRBV4-1 with TRBJ2-4; D is ambiguous. V was shortened by 4 bases and J by 0 bases, with 22 bases between the two germline ends. Germline V gene data show CDR1 as MGHRA and CDR2 as YSYEKL. CDR3 length: 19 residues. This CDR3 is CASSRVDITAAVAKNIQYF. The CDR3 DNA is TGCGCCAGCAGCCGAGTTGATATTACGGCGGCGGTAGCCAAAAACATTCAGTACTTC.

This clone has only one observation. The rearrangement links TRBV2 to TRBJ1-5; D not resolved. Germline values: CDR1 SNHLY, CDR2 FYNNEI. The CDR3 contains 12 residues. The ends were cut back, 4 bases at V and 5 bases at J, with 6 bases in the middle. The CDR3 nucleotides are TGTGCCAGCAGTGGAACTGATCAGCCCCAGCATTTT. As protein: CASSGTDQPQHF.

The chain employs TRBV11-2 and TRBJ2-3, with D hard to call. The CDR3 consists of 14 residues. Germline V gene sequence: CDR1 SGHAT, CDR2 FQNNGV. The V end was cut by 0 bases, the J end by 3 bases, with 7 bases between. In DNA, the CDR3 is TGTGCCAGCAGCTTAGATCGGTGGACAGATACGCAGTATTTT. It encodes CASSLDRWTDTQYF.

CDR3 DNA sequence: TGCGCCAGCAGGTCGGGAAGACCCTCAGATACGCAGTATTTT. As protein: CASRSGRPSDTQYF. The J gene is TRBJ2-3, the V gene TRBV5-1; D is possibly TRBD2 (5 bases). Trimming removed 5 bases at V and 4 bases at J, with 14 bases between. Germline values: CDR1 SGHRS, CDR2 YFSETQ. The CDR3 is 14 amino acids.

A remark on this clone: At the DNA level, this CDR3 is encoded by other sequences in the same sample as well. The chain employs TRBV5-1 and TRBJ2-7, with 7 bases aligning to TRBD1. This CDR3 comprises 13 residues. Germline V gene sequence: CDR1 SGHRS, CDR2 YFSETQ. Losses at the gene ends were 0 bases for V and 6 bases for J; bases not matched to a gene: 3. The CDR3 coding sequence is TGCGCCAGCAGCTTGGAGGGGGCAGGCGAGCAGTACTTC. Its translation: CASSLEGAGEQYF. Based on the CDR3 plus reference TRBV5-1 and TRBJ2-7, the full variable domain is KAGVTQTPRYLIKTRGQQVTLSCSPISGHRSVSWYQQTPGQGLQFLFEYFSETQRNKGNFPGRFSGRQFSNSRSEMNVSTLELGDSALYLCASSLEGAGEQYFGPGTRLTVT.

The rearrangement links TRBV28 to TRBJ1-1; a possible D gene is TRBD1 (6 bases). V was shortened by 2 bases and J by 8 bases, with 12 bases between the two germline ends. This CDR3 spans 13 amino acids. In germline, CDR1 is MDHEN, CDR2 SYDVKM. CDR3 protein: CASSLLGASEAFF. CDR3 coding DNA: TGTGCCAGCAGTTTACTGGGGGCATCCGAAGCTTTCTTT.